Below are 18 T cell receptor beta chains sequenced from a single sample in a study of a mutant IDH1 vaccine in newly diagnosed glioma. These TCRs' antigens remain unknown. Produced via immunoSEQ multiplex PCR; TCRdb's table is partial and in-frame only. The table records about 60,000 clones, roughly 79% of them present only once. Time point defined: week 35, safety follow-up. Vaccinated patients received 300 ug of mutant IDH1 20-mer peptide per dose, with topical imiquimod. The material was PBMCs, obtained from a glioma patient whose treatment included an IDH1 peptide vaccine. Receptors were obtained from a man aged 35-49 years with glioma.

The CDR3, as DNA: TGTGCCAGCAGCGTAGGCACAGGGTCCTATGGCTACACCTTC. Translated, it gives CASSVGTGSYGYTF. The chain recombines TRBV9 with TRBJ1-2; D is perhaps TRBD1 (6 bases). CDR1 is SGDLS, CDR2 YYNGEE, per germline. Trimming removed 0 bases from V and 4 bases from J, with 10 bases in between. The length of the CDR3 is 14 residues.

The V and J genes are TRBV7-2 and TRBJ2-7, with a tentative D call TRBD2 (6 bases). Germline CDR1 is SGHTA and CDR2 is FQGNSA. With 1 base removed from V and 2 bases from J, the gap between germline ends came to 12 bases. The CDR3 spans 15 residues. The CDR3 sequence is CASSLVAGPPYEQYF. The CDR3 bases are TGTGCCAGCAGCTTAGTGGCGGGGCCTCCCTACGAGCAGTACTTC.

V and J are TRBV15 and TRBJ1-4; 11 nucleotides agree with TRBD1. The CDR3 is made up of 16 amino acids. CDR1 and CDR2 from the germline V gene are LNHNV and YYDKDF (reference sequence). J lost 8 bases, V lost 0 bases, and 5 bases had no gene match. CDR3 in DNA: TGTGCCACCAGCAGAGATGGACAGGGGGCCTGGGAAAAACTGTTTTTT. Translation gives CATSRDGQGAWEKLFF.

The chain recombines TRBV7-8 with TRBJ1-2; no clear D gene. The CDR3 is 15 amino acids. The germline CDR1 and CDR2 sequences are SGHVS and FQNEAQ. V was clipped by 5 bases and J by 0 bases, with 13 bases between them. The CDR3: CASSVRVSPNYGYTF. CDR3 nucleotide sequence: TGTGCCAGCAGCGTGCGAGTCTCCCCTAACTATGGCTACACCTTC.

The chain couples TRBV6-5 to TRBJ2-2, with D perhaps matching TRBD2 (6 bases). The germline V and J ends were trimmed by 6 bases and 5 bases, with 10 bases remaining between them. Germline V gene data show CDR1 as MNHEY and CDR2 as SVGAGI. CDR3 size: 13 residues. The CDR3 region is CASRTEGTGELFF. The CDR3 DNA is TGTGCCAGCAGAACGGAGGGAACCGGGGAGCTGTTTTTT.

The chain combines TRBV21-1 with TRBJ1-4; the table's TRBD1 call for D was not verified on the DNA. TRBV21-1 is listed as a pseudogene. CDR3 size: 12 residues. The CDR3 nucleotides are TGTGCCAGCAGCCCCCTGCAGGATCGACTGTTTTTT. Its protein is CASSPLQDRLFF.

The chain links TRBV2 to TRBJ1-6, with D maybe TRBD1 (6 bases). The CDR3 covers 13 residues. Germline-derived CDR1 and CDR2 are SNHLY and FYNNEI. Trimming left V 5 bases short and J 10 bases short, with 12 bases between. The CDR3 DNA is TGTGCCAGCAGTATCGGGGGCAGGTCACCCCTCCACTTT. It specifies CASSIGGRSPLHF.

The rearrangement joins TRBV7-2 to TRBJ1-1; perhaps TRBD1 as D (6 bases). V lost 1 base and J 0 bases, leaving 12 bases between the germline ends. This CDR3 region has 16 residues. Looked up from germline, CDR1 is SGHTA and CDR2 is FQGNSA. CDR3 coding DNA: TGTGCCAGCAGCTTAGTCGGGGGGGCCGTGAACACTGAAGCTTTCTTT. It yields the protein CASSLVGGAVNTEAFF.

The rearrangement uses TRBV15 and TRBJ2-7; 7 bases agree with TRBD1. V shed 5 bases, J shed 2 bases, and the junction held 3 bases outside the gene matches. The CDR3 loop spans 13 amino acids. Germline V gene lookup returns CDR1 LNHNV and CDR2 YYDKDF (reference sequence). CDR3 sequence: CATSGGQAYEQYF. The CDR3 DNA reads TGTGCCACCAGCGGTGGACAGGCCTACGAGCAGTACTTC.

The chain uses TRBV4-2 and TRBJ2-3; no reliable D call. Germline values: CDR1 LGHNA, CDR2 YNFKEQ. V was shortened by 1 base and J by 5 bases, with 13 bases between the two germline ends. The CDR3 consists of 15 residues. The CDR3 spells CASSQGLDEQDTQYF. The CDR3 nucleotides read TGTGCCAGCAGCCAAGGTCTAGATGAGCAAGATACGCAGTATTTT.

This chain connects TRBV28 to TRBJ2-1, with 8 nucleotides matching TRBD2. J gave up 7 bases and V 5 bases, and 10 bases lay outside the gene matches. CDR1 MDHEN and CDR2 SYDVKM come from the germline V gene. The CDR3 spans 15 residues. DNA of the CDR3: TGTGCCAGCAGTACAAGCGGGAGTTTAAGTAATGAGCAGTTCTTC. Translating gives CASSTSGSLSNEQFF. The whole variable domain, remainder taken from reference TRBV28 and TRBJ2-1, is DVKVTQSSRYLVKRTGEKVFLECVQDMDHENMFWYRQDPGLGLRLIYFSYDVKMKEKGDIPEGYSVSREKKERFSLILESASTNQTSMYLCASSTSGSLSNEQFFGPGTRLTVL.

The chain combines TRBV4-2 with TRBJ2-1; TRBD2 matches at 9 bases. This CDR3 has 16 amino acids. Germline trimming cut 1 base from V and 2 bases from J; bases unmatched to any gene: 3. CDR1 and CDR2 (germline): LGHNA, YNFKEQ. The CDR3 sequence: CASSQGAGGTYNEQFF. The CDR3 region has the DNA TGTGCCAGCAGCCAAGGTGCGGGAGGGACCTACAATGAGCAGTTCTTC.

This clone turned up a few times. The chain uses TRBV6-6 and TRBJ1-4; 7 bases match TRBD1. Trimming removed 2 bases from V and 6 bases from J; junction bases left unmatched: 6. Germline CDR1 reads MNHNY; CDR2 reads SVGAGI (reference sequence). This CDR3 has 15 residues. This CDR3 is CASSYEQGGYEKLFF. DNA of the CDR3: TGTGCCAGCAGTTACGAGCAGGGGGGTTATGAAAAACTGTTTTTT.

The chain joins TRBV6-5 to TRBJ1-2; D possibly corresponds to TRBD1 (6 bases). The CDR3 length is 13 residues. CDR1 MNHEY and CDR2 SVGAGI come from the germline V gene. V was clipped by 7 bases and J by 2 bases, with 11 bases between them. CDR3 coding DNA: TGTGCCAGCACCCCCACAGGGAACTATGGCTACACCTTC. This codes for CASTPTGNYGYTF.

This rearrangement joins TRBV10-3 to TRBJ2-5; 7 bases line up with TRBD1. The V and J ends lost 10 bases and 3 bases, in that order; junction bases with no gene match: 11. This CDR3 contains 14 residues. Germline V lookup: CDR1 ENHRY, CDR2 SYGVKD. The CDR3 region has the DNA TGTGCCACTAAGCCCGACAGGGTGGAAGAGACCCAGTACTTC. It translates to CATKPDRVEETQYF.

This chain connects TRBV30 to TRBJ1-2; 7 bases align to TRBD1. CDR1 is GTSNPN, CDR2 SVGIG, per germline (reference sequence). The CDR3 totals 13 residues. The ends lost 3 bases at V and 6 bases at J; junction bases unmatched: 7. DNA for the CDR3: TGTGCCTGGAGCCGTGAGGGGGCCAATGGCTACACCTTC. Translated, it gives CAWSREGANGYTF.

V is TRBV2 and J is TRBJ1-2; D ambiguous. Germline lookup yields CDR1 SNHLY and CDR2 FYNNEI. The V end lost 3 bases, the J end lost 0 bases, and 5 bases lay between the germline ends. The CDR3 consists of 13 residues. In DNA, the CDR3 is TGTGCCAGCAGTGACAGCACTAACTATGGCTACACCTTC. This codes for CASSDSTNYGYTF. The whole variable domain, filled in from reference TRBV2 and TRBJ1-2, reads EPEVTQTPSHQVTQMGQEVILRCVPISNHLYFYWYRQILGQKVEFLVSFYNNEISEKSEIFDDQFSVERPDGSNFTLKIRSTKLEDSAMYFCASSDSTNYGYTFGSGTRLTVV.

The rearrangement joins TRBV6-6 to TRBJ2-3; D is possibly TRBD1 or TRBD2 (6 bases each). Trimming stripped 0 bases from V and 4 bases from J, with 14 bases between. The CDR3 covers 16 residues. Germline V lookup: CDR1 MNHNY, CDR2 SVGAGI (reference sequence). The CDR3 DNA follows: TGTGCCAGCAGTTACTCCGGGGGCAGGGCGGCAGATACGCAGTATTTT. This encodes CASSYSGGRAADTQYF.